The 24 T cell receptor beta chains in this list originate from one sample, sequenced in a study of T cells after posttransplantation cyclophosphamide (dated by TCRdb to the mid-2010s). The meaning of the sample's treatment or condition label: high-dose cyclophosphamide on days +3 and +4 as single-agent GVHD prophylaxis. Busulfan and fludarabine conditioning, a related or unrelated marrow graft, and cyclophosphamide on days +3 and +4 were given to PTCy patients. Libraries were built with the immunoSEQ multiplex PCR assay. TCRdb obtained this table from immuneACCESS and retained in-frame rearrangements with V and J assigned. These tables miss some clones; where compared with another copy, unresolved V genes account for less than half of the shortfall, and the remainder is unexplained. Across this sample, about 14,000 clones were tabulated and none appeared just once. The top ten clonotypes cover under 25% of the sample.

The starting material was PBMCs, obtained 1162 days after allogeneic stem cell transplant with posttransplant cyclophosphamide. These receptors were collected from a female patient in her 40s who received an allogeneic stem cell transplant from a related donor, was CMV-positive, and had no GVHD. After a transplant, certain T cells may trace back to the graft donor.

This clone occurred many times. The CDR3 DNA reads as TGTGCCAGCAGCTTGGGAGCGGGGGGGCACACCGGGGAGCTGTTTTTT. This sequence encodes CASSLGAGGHTGELFF. The genes are TRBV5-6 and TRBJ2-2; 10 positions match TRBD2. Looked up from germline, CDR1 is SGHDT and CDR2 is YYEEEE. The CDR3 runs 16 residues. J lost 3 bases, V lost 0 bases, and 2 bases had no gene match.

Many counts were recorded for this clone. V gene TRBV6-1 combines with J gene TRBJ2-7; weak D call: TRBD1 (5 bases). Germline V CDR1 and CDR2: MNHNS, SASEGT. Trimming took off 7 bases at V and 6 bases at J, with 22 bases between the two ends. The CDR3 loop spans 15 amino acids. The CDR3 reads CASINTFRVGSEQYF. As DNA, the CDR3 is TGTGCCAGCATAAATACGTTCAGGGTAGGTAGCGAGCAGTACTTC.

This clone was seen ten or more times. The V gene is TRBV7-2, the J gene TRBJ1-2; weak D call: TRBD1 (6 bases). CDR1 is SGHTA and CDR2 is FQGNSA in the germline V gene. With 2 bases removed from V and 1 base from J, the gap between germline ends came to 11 bases. This CDR3 is 15 amino acids long. This CDR3 is CASSLHGQNNYGYTF. The CDR3 coding sequence is TGTGCCAGCAGCTTACATGGACAGAATAACTATGGCTACACCTTC.

This clone was observed a handful of times. The chain uses TRBV7-8 and TRBJ1-2; D gene ambiguous. V was trimmed by 3 bases and J by 5 bases, leaving 10 bases between them. In germline, CDR1 is SGHVS, CDR2 FQNEAQ. The CDR3 totals 13 residues. The CDR3 DNA is TGTGCCAGCAGCTTCACTGATCTGTATGGCTACACCTTC. It yields the protein CASSFTDLYGYTF.

This clone was detected many times. J is TRBJ2-2 and V is TRBV28; 10 nucleotides align to TRBD1. J gave up 4 bases and V 7 bases, and 12 bases lay outside the gene matches. The CDR3 covers 17 residues. Germline V lookup: CDR1 MDHEN, CDR2 SYDVKM. The CDR3 sequence: CASTFPTGGVSTGELFF. The DNA for the CDR3 is TGTGCCAGCACCTTCCCGACAGGGGGCGTATCCACCGGGGAGCTGTTTTTT.

This clone was counted many times. The V call is TRBV5-6, the J call TRBJ1-1, with D possibly matching TRBD1 (5 bases). Germline V gene sequence: CDR1 SGHDT, CDR2 YYEEEE. V was shortened by 2 bases and J by 1 base, with 12 bases between the two germline ends. The CDR3 consists of 15 residues. As DNA, the CDR3 is TGTGCCAGCAGCTTCCCCGCCCAGGGGAACACTGAAGCTTTCTTT. It yields the protein CASSFPAQGNTEAFF.

Ten or more counts support this clone. This chain uses TRBV5-1 with TRBJ1-5; D ambiguous. Between the trimmed V and J ends, which lost 0 bases and 5 bases, there was a span of 12 bases. CDR1 is SGHRS and CDR2 is YFSETQ in the germline V gene. The length of the CDR3 is 15 residues. The CDR3 loop is CASSLVAGNDQPQHF. CDR3 DNA: TGCGCCAGCAGCTTGGTGGCAGGCAACGATCAGCCCCAGCATTTT.

The chain uses TRBV7-3 and TRBJ1-2; D is possibly TRBD1 (5 bases). The ends were cut back, 1 base at V and 8 bases at J, with 11 bases in the middle. The CDR3 has 13 amino acids. CDR1 is SGHTA and CDR2 is FQGTGA in the germline V gene. CDR3 amino acids: CASSLMGLVGYTF. For the CDR3, the DNA is TGTGCCAGCAGCTTAATGGGACTGGTAGGCTACACCTTC. Drawing the rest from reference TRBV7-3 and TRBJ1-2, the complete variable domain is GAGVSQTPSNKVTEKGKYVELRCDPISGHTALYWYRQSLGQGPEFLIYFQGTGAADDSGLPNDRFFAVRPEGSVSTLKIQRTERGDSAVYLCASSLMGLVGYTFGSGTRLTVV.

V usage is TRBV9 and J usage is TRBJ2-7; D is ambiguous. The ends were cut back, 4 bases at V and 4 bases at J, with 18 bases in the middle. Germline CDR1 SGDLS, CDR2 YYNGEE. This CDR3 is 15 amino acids long. The CDR3 region has the DNA TGTGCCAGCAGCATCGAACAGAAGACGGCATACGAGCAGTACTTC. Translation: CASSIEQKTAYEQYF.

This clone has more than one count but fewer than ten. The V and J genes are TRBV11-3 and TRBJ2-3, with 8 nucleotides matching TRBD2. This CDR3 is built from 16 residues. Germline assignment: CDR1 SGHNT and CDR2 YENEEA. V gave up 5 bases and J gave up 1 base; unmatched junction bases: 8. The CDR3 DNA reads TGTGCCAGCAGCCTCCTTGGGACTAGGGGCACAGATACGCAGTATTTT. It encodes CASSLLGTRGTDTQYF.

This clone was picked up many times. V gene TRBV6-5 combines with J gene TRBJ1-1; no clear D gene. Trimming removed 0 bases at V and 7 bases at J, with 9 bases between. Germline CDR1 is MNHEY and CDR2 is SVGAGI. The CDR3 sequence is 13 residues long. Written as DNA, the CDR3 is TGTGCCAGCAGTTACTCCCCCCGACTTGAAGCTTTCTTT. Its translation is CASSYSPRLEAFF.

This clone was counted at least ten times. The rearrangement links TRBV27 to TRBJ2-3; 13 bases fit TRBD2. V dropped 5 bases and J dropped 2; count of bases not matched to a gene: 7. The CDR3 extends over 17 amino acids. Germline V gene sequence: CDR1 MNHEY, CDR2 SMNVEV (reference sequence). This CDR3 is CASSLRTSGGATDTQYF. The CDR3 nucleotides read TGTGCCAGCAGTCTCAGGACTAGCGGGGGAGCCACAGATACGCAGTATTTT.

By sample fraction, this clone is medium-sized. The rearrangement joins TRBV19 to TRBJ1-6, with 9 bases that match TRBD1. After removal of 7 bases from V and 10 bases from J, the junction contained 8 bases not matched to a gene. The CDR3 runs 14 residues. CDR1 LNHDA and CDR2 SQIVND come from the germline V gene (reference sequence). The chain's CDR3 is CASMGTGRGSPLHF. CDR3 in DNA: TGTGCCAGTATGGGGACAGGGAGGGGATCACCCCTCCACTTT. The full variable domain, its missing parts supplied by reference TRBV19 and TRBJ1-6, is DGGITQSPKYLFRKEGQNVTLSCEQNLNHDAMYWYRQDPGQGLRLIYYSQIVNDFQKGDIAEGYSVSREKKESFPLTVTSAQKNPTAFYLCASMGTGRGSPLHFGNGTRLTVT.

The chain carries TRBV28 and TRBJ1-5; 9 bases line up with TRBD1. The V and J ends lost 5 bases and 7 bases, in that order; junction bases with no gene match: 9. The CDR3 has 15 amino acids. Germline V gene sequence: CDR1 MDHEN, CDR2 SYDVKM. CDR3 in amino acids: CASSTIQGAAQPQHF. As DNA, the CDR3 is TGTGCCAGCAGTACCATACAGGGGGCTGCGCAGCCCCAGCATTTT.

This clone came up many times. The chain employs TRBV2 and TRBJ1-1; 9 bases line up with TRBD1. CDR1 is SNHLY and CDR2 is FYNNEI in the germline V gene. The CDR3 totals 13 residues. V shed 5 bases, J shed 3 bases, and the junction held 1 base outside the gene matches. The CDR3 coding sequence is TGTGCCAGCAGTCGGACAGGGGACACTGAAGCTTTCTTT. The encoded protein is CASSRTGDTEAFF.

V is TRBV5-4 and J is TRBJ2-7; TRBD1 aligns across 8 bases. The CDR3 has 14 residues. With 2 bases clipped from V and 3 bases from J, the junction kept 4 bases outside the gene matches. Germline CDR1 reads SGHNT; CDR2 reads YYREEE (reference sequence). The CDR3 DNA reads TGTGCCAGCAGCTTACAGGGGGACCGCTACGAGCAGTACTTC. This translates into CASSLQGDRYEQYF.

Ten or more counts support this clone. The chain uses TRBV6-1 and TRBJ2-4; a weak D match, TRBD2 (5 bases). The CDR3 loop spans 17 amino acids. Trimming pared 2 bases from V and 0 bases from J, leaving 14 bases between. Germline V gives CDR1 MNHNS, CDR2 SASEGT. This chain's CDR3 is CASSEYSGLIAKNIQYF. DNA of the CDR3: TGTGCCAGCAGTGAATACAGCGGATTGATAGCCAAAAACATTCAGTACTTC.

The J gene is TRBJ1-2, the V gene TRBV2; TRBD1 matches at 9 bases. This CDR3 is built from 14 residues. Germline V gene sequence: CDR1 SNHLY, CDR2 FYNNEI. Unmatched junction bases numbered 1, after V lost 1 base and J lost 4 bases. DNA of the CDR3: TGTGCCAGCAGTGAAGACAGGGGGCTCTATGGCTACACCTTC. Its translation: CASSEDRGLYGYTF.

The chain combines TRBV2 with TRBJ2-1; 9 bases match TRBD2. This CDR3 has 14 amino acids. After removal of 5 bases from V and 10 bases from J, the junction contained 9 bases not matched to a gene. CDR1 and CDR2 from the germline V gene are SNHLY and FYNNEI. CDR3 bases: TGTGCCAGCAGTAGAAGGACTAGCGCTTGGGAGCAGTTCTTC. Translating gives CASSRRTSAWEQFF. Drawing the rest from reference TRBV2 and TRBJ2-1, the complete variable domain is EPEVTQTPSHQVTQMGQEVILRCVPISNHLYFYWYRQILGQKVEFLVSFYNNEISEKSEIFDDQFSVERPDGSNFTLKIRSTKLEDSAMYFCASSRRTSAWEQFFGPGTRLTVL.

This clone was recorded a few times. The chain couples TRBV25-1 to TRBJ2-7; no firm D call. Germline V gives CDR1 MGHDK, CDR2 SYGVNS. CDR3 length: 11 amino acids. The V and J ends lost 1 base and 5 bases respectively, with 3 bases between them. The CDR3 coding sequence is TGTGCCAGCAGTGAATTAAACGAGCAGTACTTC. It is translated as CASSELNEQYF.

This clone showed up just a few times. The chain has TRBV14 and TRBJ1-2, with D unresolved. V was clipped by 1 base and J by 0 bases, with 9 bases between them. The CDR3 runs 15 residues. The germline CDR1 and CDR2 sequences are SGHDN and FVKESK. The CDR3 loop is CASSQVFGANYGYTF. The CDR3, as DNA: TGTGCCAGCAGCCAAGTTTTCGGGGCTAACTATGGCTACACCTTC.

This clone showed up many times. DNA for the CDR3: TGTGCCAGCGGGATGACTAGCGGGGGGAACACCGGGGAGCTGTTTTTT. Translation gives CASGMTSGGNTGELFF. The rearrangement uses TRBV6-6 and TRBJ2-2; TRBD2 aligns across 12 bases. J lost 1 base, V lost 8 bases, and 5 bases had no gene match. The CDR3 contains 16 residues. Germline assignment: CDR1 MNHNY and CDR2 SVGAGI (reference sequence).

This clone was seen repeatedly, ten times or more. The chain employs TRBV5-6 and TRBJ2-1, with 9 bases that match TRBD1. Per germline, CDR1 SGHDT and CDR2 YYEEEE. The V gene end was trimmed by 0 bases and the J gene end by 6 bases; junction bases not matched to a gene: 7. CDR3 length: 16 amino acids. The CDR3 sequence: CASSLGSGTGSNEQFF. The DNA of the CDR3 is TGTGCCAGCAGCTTGGGATCCGGGACAGGGTCCAATGAGCAGTTCTTC. Full variable domain (missing parts from reference TRBV5-6 and TRBJ2-1): DAGVTQSPTHLIKTRGQQVTLRCSPKSGHDTVSWYQQALGQGPQFIFQYYEEEERQRGNFPDRFSGHQFPNYSSELNVNALLLGDSALYLCASSLGSGTGSNEQFFGPGTRLTVL.

This clone has a count of ten or more. The gene calls are TRBV6-6 and TRBJ1-6; 10 bases are shared with TRBD1. The V and J ends lost 2 bases and 10 bases, in that order; junction bases with no gene match: 5. CDR3 length: 15 amino acids. Germline CDR1 reads MNHNY; CDR2 reads SVGAGI (reference sequence). CDR3 DNA: TGTGCCAGCAGTTACAGGGACAGGGGAGACTCACCCCTCCACTTT. It is translated as CASSYRDRGDSPLHF.